Presented here are 26 T cell receptor beta chains from one specimen sequenced in a study of shared clonotypes between healthy human individuals. The data were produced by immunoSEQ multiplex PCR, yet TCRdb's version contains in-frame clones alone and is incomplete. The table has 1.4 million to 1.5 million clones, roughly 95% seen once; the top ten hold more than 0.9%. Source material: naive CD4+ T cells sorted from blood. Sample subset: CD45RA+ positively selected. The receptors come from a man younger than 40 in good health.

The chain combines TRBV5-6 with TRBJ2-1, with a possible D match to TRBD2 (6 bases). Trimming removed 4 bases from V and 9 bases from J, with 14 bases in between. From germline, CDR1 is SGHDT and CDR2 YYEEEE. This CDR3 spans 13 amino acids. CDR3 nucleotides: TGTGCCAGCAGCGGAGGGGCCCTGGGTGAGCAGTTCTTC. Residues: CASSGGALGEQFF.

The chain carries TRBV6-1 and TRBJ2-3, with TRBD2 matching 10 bases. CDR3 length: 14 residues. Germline assignment: CDR1 MNHNS and CDR2 SASEGT. Trimming removed 6 bases from V and 4 bases from J; junction bases left unmatched: 4. CDR3 residues: CASRPSGSADTQYF. As DNA, the CDR3 is TGTGCCAGCAGGCCTAGCGGGAGTGCAGATACGCAGTATTTT.

The J gene is TRBJ1-5, the V gene TRBV18; no definite D call. Trimming removed 5 bases at V and 5 bases at J, with 7 bases between. CDR3 length equals 12 residues. Germline V gene data show CDR1 as KGHSH and CDR2 as LQKENI. CDR3 region: CASSGPDQPQHF. The CDR3 nucleotides are TGTGCCAGCTCAGGGCCTGATCAGCCCCAGCATTTT.

The chain is built from TRBV2 and TRBJ1-1, with D possibly matching TRBD1 (6 bases). Germline V gene data show CDR1 as SNHLY and CDR2 as FYNNEI. Trimming left V 5 bases short and J 1 base short, with 14 bases between. The CDR3 covers 15 residues. CDR3 in DNA: TGTGCCAGCAGTTCTCTCGGGACAACGAACACTGAAGCTTTCTTT. Its translation: CASSSLGTTNTEAFF. The entire variable domain, with the rest obtained from reference TRBV2 and TRBJ1-1, is as follows: EPEVTQTPSHQVTQMGQEVILRCVPISNHLYFYWYRQILGQKVEFLVSFYNNEISEKSEIFDDQFSVERPDGSNFTLKIRSTKLEDSAMYFCASSSLGTTNTEAFFGQGTRLTVV.

This chain links TRBV19 with TRBJ2-2; 8 bases are shared with TRBD2. The length of the CDR3 is 15 residues. Germline-derived CDR1 and CDR2 are LNHDA and SQIVND (reference sequence). V dropped 10 bases and J dropped 1; count of bases not matched to a gene: 8. The CDR3 nucleotides are TGTGCCACTAGGAGCAGCGGGAGGAACACCGGGGAGCTGTTTTTT. Translating gives CATRSSGRNTGELFF.

On this clone: The sample holds other DNA sequences that translate to the same CDR3. This chain links TRBV20-1 with TRBJ2-2; D is unresolved. V was clipped by 5 bases and J by 5 bases, with 6 bases between them. Looked up from germline, CDR1 is DFQATT and CDR2 is SNEGSKA (reference sequence). The CDR3 extends over 11 amino acids. DNA for the CDR3: TGCAGTGCTCCCAAGACCGGGGAGCTGTTTTTT. It yields the protein CSAPKTGELFF.

The rearrangement uses TRBV5-4 and TRBJ1-1, with 7 bases fitting TRBD1. The CDR3 consists of 14 residues. The germline V gene has CDR1 SGHNT and CDR2 YYREEE (reference sequence). V lost 3 bases to trimming and J lost 1 base; unmatched junction nucleotides: 3. The CDR3 coding sequence is TGTGCCAGCAGCTCCCGGACAGGGAACACTGAAGCTTTCTTT. Protein sequence: CASSSRTGNTEAFF.

The chain employs TRBV18 and TRBJ2-7; D is unresolved. Germline V gene lookup returns CDR1 KGHSH and CDR2 LQKENI. The V end lost 2 bases, the J end lost 0 bases, and 11 bases lay between the germline ends. The CDR3 totals 15 residues. CDR3 nucleotide sequence: TGTGCCAGCTCACCAAATGGGCTGGCCTCCTACGAGCAGTACTTC. Its protein is CASSPNGLASYEQYF.

This clone was recorded only once. The rearrangement uses TRBV7-9 and TRBJ2-3; D might be TRBD1 (6 bases). Trimming took off 5 bases at V and 0 bases at J, with 18 bases between the two ends. The CDR3 length is 17 residues. The germline gives CDR1 SEHNR, CDR2 FQNEAQ (reference sequence). The CDR3 sequence is CASSPQRPGESTDTQYF. The CDR3 coding sequence is TGTGCCAGCAGCCCCCAGCGACCAGGGGAAAGCACAGATACGCAGTATTTT.

The chain carries TRBV5-1 and TRBJ2-2; D call uncertain. The CDR3 is made up of 15 amino acids. The V end lost 0 bases, the J end lost 0 bases, and 6 bases lay between the germline ends. In germline, CDR1 is SGHRS, CDR2 YFSETQ. The CDR3 loop is CASSLAIPNTGELFF. Here the CDR3 DNA reads TGCGCCAGCAGCTTGGCCATACCGAACACCGGGGAGCTGTTTTTT.

This chain links TRBV9 with TRBJ2-3; 8 nucleotides agree with TRBD2. The germline V gene encodes CDR1 SGDLS and CDR2 YYNGEE. The trim removed 4 bases at V and 2 bases at J, leaving 12 bases unmatched. CDR3 length: 17 residues. CDR3 DNA sequence: TGTGCCAGCAGCCCCGGGAGTAGCGGGGCGACCACAGATACGCAGTATTTT. Protein sequence: CASSPGSSGATTDTQYF.

Comment on this clone: Other DNA sequences of this sample code for an identical CDR3. The gene calls are TRBV2 and TRBJ2-6, with 7 bases matching TRBD1. CDR3 size: 15 residues. The germline V gene has CDR1 SNHLY and CDR2 FYNNEI. Losses at the gene ends were 5 bases for V and 2 bases for J; bases not matched to a gene: 3. The CDR3 coding sequence is TGTGCCAGCAGTCTCGACAGGGCTGGGGCCAACGTCCTGACTTTC. It translates to CASSLDRAGANVLTF. Filled out from reference TRBV2 and TRBJ2-6, the complete variable domain reads EPEVTQTPSHQVTQMGQEVILRCVPISNHLYFYWYRQILGQKVEFLVSFYNNEISEKSEIFDDQFSVERPDGSNFTLKIRSTKLEDSAMYFCASSLDRAGANVLTFGAGSRLTVL.

This clone has just a few counts. The rearrangement links TRBV19 to TRBJ2-7; 10 bases are a match to TRBD2. V lost 5 bases, J lost 5 bases, and 12 bases stayed unmatched. In germline, CDR1 is LNHDA, CDR2 SQIVND (reference sequence). The CDR3 length is 16 residues. The chain's CDR3 is CASSVKKASGSHEQYF. In DNA form, the CDR3 reads TGTGCCAGTAGTGTCAAGAAGGCTAGCGGGAGCCACGAGCAGTACTTC.

The genes are TRBV18 and TRBJ2-7; D may be TRBD1 (6 bases). CDR3 length: 17 amino acids. The ends were cut back, 2 bases at V and 4 bases at J, with 21 bases in the middle. CDR1 and CDR2 from the germline V gene are KGHSH and LQKENI. The CDR3 coding sequence is TGTGCCAGCTCACCAAACAGGGTCGAAATTTCACCTTACGAGCAGTACTTC. Translating gives CASSPNRVEISPYEQYF.

V and J are TRBV7-2 and TRBJ2-7; TRBD1 might be the D (5 bases). V was trimmed by 5 bases and J by 2 bases, leaving 16 bases between them. In germline, CDR1 is SGHTA, CDR2 FQGNSA. The CDR3 contains 15 residues. The CDR3 DNA reads TGTGCCAGCAGCCCCAGGGCCAGGTCGGCCTACGAGCAGTACTTC. This encodes CASSPRARSAYEQYF.

The table lists this clone with a count of one. The rearrangement links TRBV7-3 to TRBJ2-7; TRBD2 matches at 8 bases. Per the germline V gene, CDR1 is SGHTA and CDR2 is FQGTGA. The CDR3 loop spans 15 amino acids. V gave up 2 bases and J gave up 4 bases; unmatched junction bases: 7. This CDR3 is CASSLERGGRYEQYF. The CDR3 DNA sequence: TGTGCCAGCAGCTTAGAACGCGGGGGGAGGTACGAGCAGTACTTC.

DNA for the CDR3: TGTGCCAGCAGTTCTCCGGGAGCTCAAGAGACCCAGTACTTC. As protein: CASSSPGAQETQYF. The chain combines TRBV28 with TRBJ2-5, with D maybe TRBD2 (6 bases). The CDR3 has 14 residues. Germline CDR1 and CDR2: MDHEN and SYDVKM. The germline V and J ends were trimmed by 4 bases and 2 bases, with 11 bases remaining between them.

This rearrangement joins TRBV14 to TRBJ2-5; a weak D match, TRBD1 (6 bases). The CDR3 is 15 residues long. CDR1 and CDR2 (germline): SGHDN, FVKESK. V lost 3 bases and J lost 6, with 17 bases in between. CDR3 bases: TGTGCCAGCAGCCACAATGGCCGCAGGGGACAGACCCAGTACTTC. This translates into CASSHNGRRGQTQYF.

V usage is TRBV5-1 and J usage is TRBJ2-7; D tentatively reads TRBD1 or TRBD2 (6 bases each). Germline loops: CDR1 SGHRS, CDR2 YFSETQ. The CDR3 runs 15 residues. V was clipped by 0 bases and J by 9 bases, with 19 bases between them. The DNA for the CDR3 is TGCGCCAGCAGCTTGGCCGGGGGCGGAGGAGAGGGGCAGTACTTC. It translates to CASSLAGGGGEGQYF.

This sequence joins TRBV5-1 and TRBJ2-2; perhaps TRBD1 as D (6 bases). The CDR3 has 14 residues. Trimming cost V 3 bases and J 0 bases, with 6 bases left between them. Germline CDR1 reads SGHRS; CDR2 reads YFSETQ. This CDR3 reads CASSWTANTGELFF. CDR3 nucleotide sequence: TGCGCCAGCAGCTGGACAGCGAACACCGGGGAGCTGTTTTTT.

This chain uses TRBV7-8 with TRBJ2-5; 13 bases agree with TRBD2. The CDR3 has 16 amino acids. The germline V gene has CDR1 SGHVS and CDR2 FQNEAQ. The V gene end was trimmed by 1 base and the J gene end by 2 bases; junction bases not matched to a gene: 1. For the CDR3, the DNA is TGTGCCAGCAGCTTAGAGGGACTAGCGGGGCAAGAGACCCAGTACTTC. Its translation is CASSLEGLAGQETQYF.

This clone was recorded only once. J is TRBJ1-2 and V is TRBV2; TRBD1 matches at 9 bases. Germline CDR1 SNHLY, CDR2 FYNNEI. Trimming at V came to 6 bases and at J to 4 bases, leaving 3 bases not matched to a gene. The CDR3 runs to 13 residues. The CDR3 loop reads CASRAGQGYGYTF. For the CDR3, the DNA is TGTGCCAGCAGGGCGGGACAGGGCTATGGCTACACCTTC.

The chain employs TRBV5-1 and TRBJ2-2; 7 bases line up with TRBD1. The CDR3 spans 16 residues. V lost 3 bases, J lost 6 bases, and 11 bases stayed unmatched. CDR1 is SGHRS, CDR2 YFSETQ, per germline. This CDR3 reads CASSSSGTAFSGELFF. For the CDR3, the DNA is TGCGCCAGCAGCTCCTCCGGGACAGCGTTCTCCGGGGAGCTGTTTTTT.

This chain joins TRBV29-1 and TRBJ2-7; D may match TRBD1 or TRBD2 (6 bases each). Trimming removed 4 bases at V and 5 bases at J, with 12 bases between. Germline V gene lookup returns CDR1 SQVTM and CDR2 ANQGSEA. The CDR3 totals 12 residues. The CDR3 sequence is CSVGRGVNEQYF. CDR3 coding DNA: TGCAGCGTTGGGAGGGGGGTAAACGAGCAGTACTTC.

The chain recombines TRBV7-9 with TRBJ1-4, with D maybe TRBD1 (6 bases). Germline CDR1 SEHNR, CDR2 FQNEAQ (reference sequence). Trimming shortened V by 5 bases and J by 8 bases, and 18 bases separated the two germline ends. The CDR3 is made up of 15 amino acids. The CDR3 region has the DNA TGTGCCAGCAGCCGGGTCGTCCCGAGGGGGGAAAAACTGTTTTTT. As protein: CASSRVVPRGEKLFF.

The V call is TRBV10-1, the J call TRBJ2-3; no reliable D call. The CDR3 is 14 amino acids. The ends were cut back, 2 bases at V and 2 bases at J, with 8 bases in the middle. CDR1 WNHNN and CDR2 SYGVQD come from the germline V gene (reference sequence). CDR3 in DNA: TGCGCCAGCAGTGAGGAGACCCCCACAGATACGCAGTATTTT. Residues: CASSEETPTDTQYF.